This TCR beta chain was recovered during a study of metastatic and nonmetastatic thyroid tumors. Study-wide context: Repertoires of blood and of tissue (tumor or nodule) from malignant and benign thyroid patients were compared. Study-level results: For both blood and tumor, malignant thyroid tumors reportedly showed significantly higher TCR beta diversity than benign nodules did.

No treatment had been given to any patient before thyroid surgery. Germline V CDR1 and CDR2: GTSNPN, SVGIG (reference sequence). V dropped 8 bases and J dropped 7 bases, with 14 bases sitting between them. CDR3 length: 12 amino acids. The authors' processing: A classifier of distant metastasis in papillary thyroid cancer was built from CDR3 differences (across clinicopathological groups). TCRdb re-clonotyped the PCR reads via MiXCR. TCRdb's processing, not the study's, gives the V and J calls here. In the table there are 85,000 to 95,000 clones, 15% of which are singletons. This clone appeared many times. Its antigen is unidentified.

The V call is TRBV30, the J call TRBJ1-4, with D uncertain. Sequencing was performed on blood. This TCR was sampled from a female donor with papillary thyroid cancer or a benign thyroid nodule (not recorded which). Some clones in this sample may be carry-over from other donors' samples. Written as DNA, the CDR3 is TGTGCCGGAATAGTACTGGGTGAAAAACTGTTTTTT. It is translated as CAGIVLGEKLFF.